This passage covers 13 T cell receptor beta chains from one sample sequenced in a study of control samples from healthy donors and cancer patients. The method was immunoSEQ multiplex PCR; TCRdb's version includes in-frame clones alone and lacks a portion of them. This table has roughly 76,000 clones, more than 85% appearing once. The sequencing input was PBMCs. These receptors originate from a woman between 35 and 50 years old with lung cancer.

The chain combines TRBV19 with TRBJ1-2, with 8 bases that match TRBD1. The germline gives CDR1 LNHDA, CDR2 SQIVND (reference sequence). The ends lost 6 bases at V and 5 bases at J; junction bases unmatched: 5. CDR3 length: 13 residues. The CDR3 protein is CASRMQGAYGYTF. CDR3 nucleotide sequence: TGTGCCAGTAGAATGCAGGGGGCTTATGGCTACACCTTC.

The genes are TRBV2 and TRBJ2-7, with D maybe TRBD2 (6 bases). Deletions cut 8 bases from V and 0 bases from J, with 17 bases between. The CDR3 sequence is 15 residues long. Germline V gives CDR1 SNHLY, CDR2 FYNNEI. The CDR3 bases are TGTGCCAGCTATCAGGAGGGCGGTGGCTCCTACGAGCAGTACTTC. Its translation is CASYQEGGGSYEQYF.

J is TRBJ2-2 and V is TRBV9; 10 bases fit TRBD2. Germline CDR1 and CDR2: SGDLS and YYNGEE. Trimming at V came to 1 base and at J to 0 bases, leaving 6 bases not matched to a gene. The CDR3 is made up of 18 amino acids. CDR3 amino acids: CASSVTSGAHANTGELFF. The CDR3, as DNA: TGTGCCAGCAGCGTAACTAGCGGGGCGCACGCGAACACCGGGGAGCTGTTTTTT.

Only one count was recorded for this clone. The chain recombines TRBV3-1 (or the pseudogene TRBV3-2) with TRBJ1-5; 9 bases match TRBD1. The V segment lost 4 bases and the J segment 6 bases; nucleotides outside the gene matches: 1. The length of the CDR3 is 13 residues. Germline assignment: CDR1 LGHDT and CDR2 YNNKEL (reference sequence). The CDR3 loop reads CASSRQGGQPQHF. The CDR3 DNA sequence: TGTGCCAGCAGCCGACAGGGGGGTCAGCCCCAGCATTTT.

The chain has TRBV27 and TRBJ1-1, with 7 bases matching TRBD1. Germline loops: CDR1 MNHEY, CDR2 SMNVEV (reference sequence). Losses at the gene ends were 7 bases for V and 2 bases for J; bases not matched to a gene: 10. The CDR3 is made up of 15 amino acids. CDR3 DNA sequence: TGTGCCAGCAATTCAGGGGGGGGATCTAACACTGAAGCTTTCTTT. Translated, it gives CASNSGGGSNTEAFF.

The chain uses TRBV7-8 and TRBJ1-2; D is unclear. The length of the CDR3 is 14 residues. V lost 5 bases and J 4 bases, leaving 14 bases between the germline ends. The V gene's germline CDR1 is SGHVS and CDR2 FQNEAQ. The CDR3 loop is CASSLKPAGYGYTF. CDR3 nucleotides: TGTGCCAGCAGCCTAAAACCCGCGGGCTATGGCTACACCTTC.

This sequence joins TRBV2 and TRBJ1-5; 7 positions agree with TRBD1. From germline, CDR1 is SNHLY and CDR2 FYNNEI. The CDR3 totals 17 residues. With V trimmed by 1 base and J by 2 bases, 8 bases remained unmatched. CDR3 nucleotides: TGTGCCAGCAGTGAAGGTCACAGGGGATATGGCAATCAGCCCCAGCATTTT. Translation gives CASSEGHRGYGNQPQHF.

DNA of the CDR3: TGTGCCAGCTCATCCGGGGGCCAGGACAATCAGCCCCAGCATTTT. Residues: CASSSGGQDNQPQHF. The chain uses TRBV18 and TRBJ1-5, with TRBD1 as a possible D gene (6 bases). There are 15 residues in the CDR3. V was clipped by 5 bases and J by 3 bases, with 14 bases between them. Germline V gives CDR1 KGHSH, CDR2 LQKENI.

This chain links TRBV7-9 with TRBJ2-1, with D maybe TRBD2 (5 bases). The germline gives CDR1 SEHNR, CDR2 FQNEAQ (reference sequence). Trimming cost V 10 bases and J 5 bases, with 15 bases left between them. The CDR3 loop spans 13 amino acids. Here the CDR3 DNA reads TGTGCCAATCTTTGGCTAGCCCACAATGAGCAGTTCTTC. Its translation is CANLWLAHNEQFF. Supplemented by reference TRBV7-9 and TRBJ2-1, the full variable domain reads DTGVSQNPRHKITKRGQNVTFRCDPISEHNRLYWYRQTLGQGPEFLTYFQNEAQLEKSRLLSDRFSAERPKGSFSTLEIQRTEQGDSAMYLCANLWLAHNEQFFGPGTRLTVL.

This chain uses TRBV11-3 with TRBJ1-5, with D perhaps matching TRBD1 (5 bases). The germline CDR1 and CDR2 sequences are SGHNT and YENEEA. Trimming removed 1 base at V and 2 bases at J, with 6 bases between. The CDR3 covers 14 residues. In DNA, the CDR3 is TGTGCCAGCAGCTTAGGGGGCCGCAATCAGCCCCAGCATTTT. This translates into CASSLGGRNQPQHF.

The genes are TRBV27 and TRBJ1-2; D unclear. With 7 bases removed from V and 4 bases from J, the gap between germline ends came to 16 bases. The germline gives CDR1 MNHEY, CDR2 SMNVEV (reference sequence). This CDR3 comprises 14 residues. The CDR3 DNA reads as TGTGCCAGCACTTCCCTGGACGGGATCTATGGCTACACCTTC. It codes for CASTSLDGIYGYTF.

DNA for the CDR3: TGTGCCAGCAGTTACTCGGGGGCCAGTCAGCAGTTCTTC. Its translation is CASSYSGASQQFF. The genes are TRBV6-5 and TRBJ2-1; possible D gene TRBD1, 6 bases. With 0 bases removed from V and 11 bases from J, the gap between germline ends came to 11 bases. CDR1 and CDR2 from the germline V gene are MNHEY and SVGAGI. CDR3 size: 13 residues.

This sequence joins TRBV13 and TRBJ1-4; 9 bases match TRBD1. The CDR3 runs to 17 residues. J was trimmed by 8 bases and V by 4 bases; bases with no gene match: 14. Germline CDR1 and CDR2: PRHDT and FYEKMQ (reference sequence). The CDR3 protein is CASSSARSGTGREKLFF. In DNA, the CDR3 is TGTGCCAGCAGCTCCGCCAGGAGCGGGACAGGGCGAGAAAAACTGTTTTTT.